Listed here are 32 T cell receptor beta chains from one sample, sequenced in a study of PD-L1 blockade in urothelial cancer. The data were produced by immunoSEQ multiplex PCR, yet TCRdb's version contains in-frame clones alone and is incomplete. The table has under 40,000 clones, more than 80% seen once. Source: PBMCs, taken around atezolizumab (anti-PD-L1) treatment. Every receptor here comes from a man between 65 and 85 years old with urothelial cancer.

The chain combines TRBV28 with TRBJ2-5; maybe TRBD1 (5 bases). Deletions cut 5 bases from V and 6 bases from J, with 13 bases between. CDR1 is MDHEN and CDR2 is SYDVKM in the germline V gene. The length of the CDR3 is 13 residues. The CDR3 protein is CASSLIRGQTQYF. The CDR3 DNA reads TGTGCCAGCAGTCTAATTAGGGGTCAGACCCAGTACTTC. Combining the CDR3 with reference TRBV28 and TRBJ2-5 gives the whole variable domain DVKVTQSSRYLVKRTGEKVFLECVQDMDHENMFWYRQDPGLGLRLIYFSYDVKMKEKGDIPEGYSVSREKKERFSLILESASTNQTSMYLCASSLIRGQTQYFGPGTRLLVL.

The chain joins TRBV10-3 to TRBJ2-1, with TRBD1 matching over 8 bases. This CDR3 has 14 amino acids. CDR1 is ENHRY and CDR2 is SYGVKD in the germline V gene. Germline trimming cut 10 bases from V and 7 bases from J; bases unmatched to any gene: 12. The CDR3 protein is CATTGTGYDNEQFF. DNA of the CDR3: TGTGCCACCACCGGGACAGGATATGATAATGAGCAGTTCTTC.

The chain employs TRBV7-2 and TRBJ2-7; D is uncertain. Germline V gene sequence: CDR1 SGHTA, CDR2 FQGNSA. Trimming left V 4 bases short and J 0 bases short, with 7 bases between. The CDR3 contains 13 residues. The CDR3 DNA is TGTGCCAGCAGCTCCCCGAGCTCCTACGAGCAGTACTTC. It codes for CASSSPSSYEQYF.

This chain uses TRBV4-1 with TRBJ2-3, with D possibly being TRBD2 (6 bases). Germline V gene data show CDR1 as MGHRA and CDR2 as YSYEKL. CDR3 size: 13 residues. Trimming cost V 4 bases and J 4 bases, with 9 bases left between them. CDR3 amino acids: CASSPTGADTQYF. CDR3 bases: TGCGCCAGCAGCCCGACGGGGGCAGATACGCAGTATTTT.

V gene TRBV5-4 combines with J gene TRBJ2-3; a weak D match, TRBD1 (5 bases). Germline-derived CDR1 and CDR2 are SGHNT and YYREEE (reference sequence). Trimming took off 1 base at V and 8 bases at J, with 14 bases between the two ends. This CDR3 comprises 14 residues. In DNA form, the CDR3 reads TGTGCCAGCAGCTTGATGACAGACAAGCGTACGCAGTATTTT. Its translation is CASSLMTDKRTQYF. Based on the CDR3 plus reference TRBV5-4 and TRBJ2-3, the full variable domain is ETGVTQSPTHLIKTRGQQVTLRCSSQSGHNTVSWYQQALGQGPQFIFQYYREEENGRGNFPPRFSGLQFPNYSSELNVNALELDDSALYLCASSLMTDKRTQYFGPGTRLTVL.

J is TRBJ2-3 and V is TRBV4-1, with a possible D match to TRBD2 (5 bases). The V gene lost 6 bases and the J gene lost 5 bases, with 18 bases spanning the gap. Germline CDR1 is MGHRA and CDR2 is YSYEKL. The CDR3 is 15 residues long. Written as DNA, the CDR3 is TGCGCCAGCAGGATTTCGGAGGTTAAGGGAGATACGCAGTATTTT. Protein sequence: CASRISEVKGDTQYF.

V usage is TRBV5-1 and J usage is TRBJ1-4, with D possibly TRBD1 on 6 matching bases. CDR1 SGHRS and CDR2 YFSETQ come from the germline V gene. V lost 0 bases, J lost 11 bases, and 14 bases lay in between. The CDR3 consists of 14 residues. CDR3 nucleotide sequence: TGCGCCAGCAGCTTGGAGGCAGGGGTGGAGAAACTGTTTTTT. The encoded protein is CASSLEAGVEKLFF.

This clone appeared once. CDR3 amino acids: CASSSYRAGIDEQFF. CDR3 in DNA: TGTGCCAGCAGTTCTTACAGGGCGGGTATTGATGAGCAGTTCTTC. V is TRBV6-1 and J is TRBJ2-1; D is perhaps TRBD1 (6 bases). V was shortened by 5 bases and J by 8 bases, with 19 bases between the two germline ends. The CDR3 is made up of 15 amino acids. CDR1 is MNHNS and CDR2 is SASEGT in the germline V gene.

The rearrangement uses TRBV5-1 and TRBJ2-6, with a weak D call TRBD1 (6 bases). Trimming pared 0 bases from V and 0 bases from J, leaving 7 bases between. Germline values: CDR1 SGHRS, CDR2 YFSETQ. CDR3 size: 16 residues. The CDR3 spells CASSLDRASGANVLTF. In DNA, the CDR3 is TGCGCCAGCAGCTTGGACAGGGCCTCTGGGGCCAACGTCCTGACTTTC.

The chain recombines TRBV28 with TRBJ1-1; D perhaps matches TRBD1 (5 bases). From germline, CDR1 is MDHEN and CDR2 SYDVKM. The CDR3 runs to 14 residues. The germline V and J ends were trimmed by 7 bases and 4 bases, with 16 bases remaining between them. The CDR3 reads CASNWGGSSTEAFF. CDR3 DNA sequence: TGTGCCAGCAACTGGGGGGGTTCGAGCACTGAAGCTTTCTTT.

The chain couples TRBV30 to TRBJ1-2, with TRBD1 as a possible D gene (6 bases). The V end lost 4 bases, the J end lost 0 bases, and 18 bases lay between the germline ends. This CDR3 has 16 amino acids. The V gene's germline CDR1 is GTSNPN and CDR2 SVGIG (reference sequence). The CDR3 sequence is CAWILGPRGTNYGYTF. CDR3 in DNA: TGTGCCTGGATTTTGGGGCCCAGGGGAACTAACTATGGCTACACCTTC.

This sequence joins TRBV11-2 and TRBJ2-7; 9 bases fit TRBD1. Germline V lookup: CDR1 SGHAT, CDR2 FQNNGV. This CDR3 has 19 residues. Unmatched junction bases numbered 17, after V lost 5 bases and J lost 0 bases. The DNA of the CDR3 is TGTGCCAGCAGCCCGAAAAAAGGCTCAGACAGGGGGTACTCCTACGAGCAGTACTTC. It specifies CASSPKKGSDRGYSYEQYF.

As DNA, the CDR3 is TGCGCCAGCAGCCAAGTTGGACAGGGGACGGAGACCCAGTACTTC. It yields the protein CASSQVGQGTETQYF. The chain links TRBV4-1 to TRBJ2-5; 9 nucleotides line up with TRBD1. The CDR3 has 15 amino acids. J was trimmed by 5 bases and V by 1 base; bases with no gene match: 5. The germline V gene has CDR1 MGHRA and CDR2 YSYEKL.

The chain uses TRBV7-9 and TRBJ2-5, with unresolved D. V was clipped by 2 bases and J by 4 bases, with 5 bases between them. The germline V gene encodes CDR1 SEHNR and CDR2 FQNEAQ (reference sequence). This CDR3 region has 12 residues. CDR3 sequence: CASSLNRETQYF. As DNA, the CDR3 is TGTGCCAGCAGCTTAAACAGAGAGACCCAGTACTTC.

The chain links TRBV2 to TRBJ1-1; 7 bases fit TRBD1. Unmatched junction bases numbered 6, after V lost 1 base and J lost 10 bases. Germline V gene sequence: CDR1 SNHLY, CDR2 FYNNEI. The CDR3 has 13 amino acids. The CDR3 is CASSEGVGGRAFF. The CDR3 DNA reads TGTGCCAGCAGTGAAGGAGTAGGGGGCCGAGCTTTCTTT.

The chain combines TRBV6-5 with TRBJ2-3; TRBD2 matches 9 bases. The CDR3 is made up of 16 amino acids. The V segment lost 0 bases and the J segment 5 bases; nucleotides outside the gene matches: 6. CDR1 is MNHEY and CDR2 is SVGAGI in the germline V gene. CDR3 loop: CASSYSGGRDGDTQYF. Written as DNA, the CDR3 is TGTGCCAGCAGTTACTCAGGCGGGAGGGACGGAGATACGCAGTATTTT.

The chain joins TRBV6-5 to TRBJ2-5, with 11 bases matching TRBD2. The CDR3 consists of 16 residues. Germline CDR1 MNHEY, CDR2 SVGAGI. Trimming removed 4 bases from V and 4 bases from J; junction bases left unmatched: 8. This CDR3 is CASSSPLAGGIETQYF. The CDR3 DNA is TGTGCCAGCAGTTCCCCCTTAGCGGGAGGGATAGAGACCCAGTACTTC.

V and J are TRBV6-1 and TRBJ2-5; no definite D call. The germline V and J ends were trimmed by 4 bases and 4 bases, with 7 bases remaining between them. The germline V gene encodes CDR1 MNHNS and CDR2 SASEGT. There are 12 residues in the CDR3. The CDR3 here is CASSVAGETQYF. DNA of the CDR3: TGTGCCAGCAGTGTCGCCGGAGAGACCCAGTACTTC.

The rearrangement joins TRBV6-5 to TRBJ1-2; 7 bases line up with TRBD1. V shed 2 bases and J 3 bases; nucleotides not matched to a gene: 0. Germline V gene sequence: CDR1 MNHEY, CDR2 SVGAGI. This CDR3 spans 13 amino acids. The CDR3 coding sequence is TGTGCCAGCAGTTACCAGGGGGACTATGGCTACACCTTC. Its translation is CASSYQGDYGYTF.

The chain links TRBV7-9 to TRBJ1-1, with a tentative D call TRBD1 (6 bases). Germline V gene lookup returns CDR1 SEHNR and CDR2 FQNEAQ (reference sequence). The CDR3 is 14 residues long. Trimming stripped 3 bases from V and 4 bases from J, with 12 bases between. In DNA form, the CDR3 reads TGTGCCAGCAGCTTGACGGGAGGGGGCACTGAAGCTTTCTTT. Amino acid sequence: CASSLTGGGTEAFF.

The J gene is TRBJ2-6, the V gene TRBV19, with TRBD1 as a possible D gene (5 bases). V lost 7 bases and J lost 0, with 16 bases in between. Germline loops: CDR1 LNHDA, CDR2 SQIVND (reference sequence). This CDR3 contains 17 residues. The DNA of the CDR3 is TGTGCCAGTATGGGAAGGGGCGAGCGCTCTGGGGCCAACGTCCTGACTTTC. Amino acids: CASMGRGERSGANVLTF.

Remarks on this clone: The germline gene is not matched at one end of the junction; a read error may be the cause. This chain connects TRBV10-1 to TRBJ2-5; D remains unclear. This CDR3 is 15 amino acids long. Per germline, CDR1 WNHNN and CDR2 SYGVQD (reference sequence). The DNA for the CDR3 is TGCGCCAGCAGTGAGTTCGGTACAGTACAAGGGACCCAGTACTTC. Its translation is CASSEFGTVQGTQYF.

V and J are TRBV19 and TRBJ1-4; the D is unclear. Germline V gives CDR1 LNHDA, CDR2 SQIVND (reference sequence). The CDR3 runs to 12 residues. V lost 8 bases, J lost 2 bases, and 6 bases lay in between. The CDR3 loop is CASRVTNEKLFF. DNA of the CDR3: TGTGCCAGTCGGGTCACTAATGAAAAACTGTTTTTT.

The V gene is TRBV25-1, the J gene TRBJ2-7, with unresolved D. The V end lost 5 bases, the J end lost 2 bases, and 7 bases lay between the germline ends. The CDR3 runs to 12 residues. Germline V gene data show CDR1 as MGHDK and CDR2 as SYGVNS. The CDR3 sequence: CASSRSPYEQYF. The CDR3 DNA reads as TGTGCCAGCAGTCGGAGCCCCTACGAGCAGTACTTC.

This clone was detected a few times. This CDR3 is CASSLYQGGAFF. The CDR3 region has the DNA TGTGCCAGCAGCTTGTACCAGGGTGGTGCTTTCTTT. The chain couples TRBV5-6 to TRBJ1-1, with D possibly being TRBD1 (5 bases). Per germline, CDR1 SGHDT and CDR2 YYEEEE. The CDR3 contains 12 residues. Trimming took off 1 base at V and 11 bases at J, with 12 bases between the two ends.

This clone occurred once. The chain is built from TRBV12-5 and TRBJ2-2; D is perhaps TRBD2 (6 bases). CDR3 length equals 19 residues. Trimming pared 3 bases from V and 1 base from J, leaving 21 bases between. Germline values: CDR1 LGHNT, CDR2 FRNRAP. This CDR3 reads CASGFLEGRDGLNTGELFF. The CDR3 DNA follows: TGTGCTAGTGGTTTCCTCGAAGGGCGGGACGGTCTGAACACCGGGGAGCTGTTTTTT.

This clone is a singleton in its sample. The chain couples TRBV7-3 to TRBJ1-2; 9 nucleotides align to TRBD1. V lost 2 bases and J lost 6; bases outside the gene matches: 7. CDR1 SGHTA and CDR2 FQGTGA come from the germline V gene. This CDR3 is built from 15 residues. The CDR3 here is CASSLGGQGRDGYTF. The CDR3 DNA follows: TGTGCCAGCAGCTTAGGGGGACAGGGAAGAGATGGCTACACCTTC.

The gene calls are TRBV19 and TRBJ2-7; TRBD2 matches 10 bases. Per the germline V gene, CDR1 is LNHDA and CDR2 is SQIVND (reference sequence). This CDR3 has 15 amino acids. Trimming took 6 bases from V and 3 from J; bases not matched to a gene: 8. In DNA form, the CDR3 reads TGTGCCAGTAGGGCAAGCGGGAGGGCCGGCTACGAGCAGTACTTC. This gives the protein CASRASGRAGYEQYF.

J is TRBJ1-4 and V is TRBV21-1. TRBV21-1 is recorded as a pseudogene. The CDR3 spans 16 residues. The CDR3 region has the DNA TGTGCCAGCAGTAAGGAAGGGGGGGCGCGTCAGGAAAAACTGTTTTTT. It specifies CASSKEGGARQEKLFF.

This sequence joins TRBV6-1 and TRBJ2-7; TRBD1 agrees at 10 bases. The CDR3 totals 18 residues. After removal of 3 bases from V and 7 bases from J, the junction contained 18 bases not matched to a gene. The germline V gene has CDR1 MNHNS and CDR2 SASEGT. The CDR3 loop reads CASSDSGLFRDRGREQYF. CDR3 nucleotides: TGTGCCAGCAGTGATTCGGGCTTATTCCGGGACAGGGGCAGGGAGCAGTACTTC.

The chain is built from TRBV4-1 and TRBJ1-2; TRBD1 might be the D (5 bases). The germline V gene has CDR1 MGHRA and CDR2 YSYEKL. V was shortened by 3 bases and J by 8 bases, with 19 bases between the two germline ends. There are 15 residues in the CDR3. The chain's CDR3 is CASSHPGGGAQGYTF. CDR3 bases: TGCGCCAGCAGCCACCCAGGCGGAGGGGCGCAGGGCTACACCTTC.

The CDR3 region is CASSDSLPRNFNTEAFF. The CDR3 bases are TGTGCCAGCAGTGACTCTCTCCCGAGAAACTTTAACACTGAAGCTTTCTTT. The chain employs TRBV6-4 and TRBJ1-1; D is uncertain. This CDR3 region has 17 residues. The ends were cut back, 0 bases at V and 2 bases at J, with 16 bases in the middle. In germline, CDR1 is MRHNA, CDR2 SNTAGT.